This entry lists 10 T cell receptor beta chains sequenced from one sample in a study of cytomegalovirus exposure and HLA in healthy donors. Researchers ran the PCR with 60 Vbeta and 13 Jbeta primers. Only in-frame clones appear in the TCRdb table, and some are missing; sequencing was by immunoSEQ multiplex PCR. Of 150,000 to 200,000 clones in the sample, less than 90% were seen once. The source material was PBMCs. These receptors originate from a girl aged 5 to 17 in good health and CMV-seropositive.

This rearrangement joins TRBV4-1 to TRBJ2-7; 8 bases agree with TRBD2. CDR3 length: 18 amino acids. V lost 2 bases, J lost 0 bases, and 12 bases stayed unmatched. Germline V CDR1 and CDR2: MGHRA, YSYEKL. For the CDR3, the DNA is TGCGCCAGCAGCCAACCTCGGGAGGGAGCGACGAGCTCCTACGAGCAGTACTTC. It translates to CASSQPREGATSSYEQYF.

The rearrangement links TRBV29-1 to TRBJ1-2; 9 nucleotides line up with TRBD1. Germline CDR1 reads SQVTM; CDR2 reads ANQGSEA. The V and J ends lost 5 bases and 4 bases, in that order; junction bases with no gene match: 8. CDR3 length: 14 residues. CDR3 protein: CSVSRTGELYGYTF. For the CDR3, the DNA is TGCAGCGTTTCTCGGACAGGGGAGCTCTATGGCTACACCTTC. Full variable domain (rest looked up from reference TRBV29-1 and TRBJ1-2): SAVISQKPSRDICQRGTSLTIQCQVDSQVTMMFWYRQQPGQSLTLIATANQGSEATYESGFVIDKFPISRPNLTFSTLTVSNMSPEDSSIYLCSVSRTGELYGYTFGSGTRLTVV.

The rearrangement joins TRBV7-3 to TRBJ2-2; TRBD1 agrees at 7 bases. V shed 1 base and J 6 bases; nucleotides not matched to a gene: 8. There are 16 residues in the CDR3. Germline CDR1 reads SGHTA; CDR2 reads FQGTGA. CDR3: CASSLRQGDWPGELFF. CDR3 DNA sequence: TGTGCCAGCAGCTTAAGACAGGGTGATTGGCCCGGGGAGCTGTTTTTT.

The chain links TRBV27 to TRBJ2-1, with D possibly TRBD2 on 6 matching bases. The CDR3 covers 13 residues. Deletions cut 8 bases from V and 0 bases from J, with 8 bases between. Looked up from germline, CDR1 is MNHEY and CDR2 is SMNVEV (reference sequence). CDR3 protein: CASRGYSYNEQFF. The CDR3 coding sequence is TGTGCCAGCCGGGGGTACTCCTACAATGAGCAGTTCTTC.

The chain is built from TRBV27 and TRBJ1-2; 10 bases match TRBD1. V dropped 4 bases and J dropped 7; count of bases not matched to a gene: 9. Per germline, CDR1 MNHEY and CDR2 SMNVEV (reference sequence). The CDR3 spans 15 residues. This CDR3 is CASSSTGGAVAGYTF. CDR3 nucleotides: TGTGCCAGCAGTTCGACAGGGGGCGCGGTTGCTGGCTACACCTTC.

A few counts support this clone. The chain links TRBV5-1 to TRBJ2-7, with 7 bases lining up with TRBD1. J was trimmed by 3 bases and V by 0 bases; bases with no gene match: 6. The CDR3 contains 15 residues. The V gene's germline CDR1 is SGHRS and CDR2 YFSETQ. The CDR3 DNA reads TGCGCCAGCAGCTTGGGGGACAGACTAAACTACGAGCAGTACTTC. Translating it yields CASSLGDRLNYEQYF.

This clone occurred a few times. This same CDR3 is encoded by further DNA sequences in the sample. The chain uses TRBV11-2 and TRBJ2-1, with TRBD2 as a possible D gene (5 bases). Trimming stripped 0 bases from V and 3 bases from J, with 12 bases between. CDR1 SGHAT and CDR2 FQNNGV come from the germline V gene. The CDR3 contains 16 residues. The CDR3 nucleotides are TGTGCCAGCAGCTTAGAAGGCGGGTCCGGCTACAATGAGCAGTTCTTC. This translates into CASSLEGGSGYNEQFF.

This chain connects TRBV29-1 to TRBJ2-5; 14 bases match TRBD2. The J segment lost 4 bases and the V segment lost 7 bases, leaving 5 bases of the junction unmatched. Germline CDR1 and CDR2: SQVTM and ANQGSEA. This CDR3 is built from 14 residues. In DNA, the CDR3 is TGCAGCGGGGGGACTAGCGGGGGAAGAGAGACCCAGTACTTC. The encoded protein is CSGGTSGGRETQYF.

The chain couples TRBV15 to TRBJ1-2, with D perhaps TRBD1 (6 bases). Germline CDR1 is LNHNV and CDR2 is YYDKDF (reference sequence). The CDR3 is made up of 15 amino acids. V was clipped by 2 bases and J by 6 bases, with 16 bases between them. The CDR3: CATSRYLTGNNGYTF. As DNA, the CDR3 is TGTGCCACCAGCAGATACTTGACAGGAAACAATGGCTACACCTTC. The full variable domain, completed using reference TRBV15 and TRBJ1-2, is DAMVIQNPRYQVTQFGKPVTLSCSQTLNHNVMYWYQQKSSQAPKLLFHYYDKDFNNEADTPDNFQSRRPNTSFCFLDIRSPGLGDTAMYLCATSRYLTGNNGYTFGSGTRLTVV.

CDR3 DNA sequence: TGTGCCGGTCAGATGACTAGCGTTAGAGATGAGCAGTTCTTC. Amino acid sequence: CAGQMTSVRDEQFF. The genes are TRBV7-9 and TRBJ2-1; TRBD2 matches at 8 bases. The CDR3 spans 14 residues. J lost 8 bases, V lost 11 bases, and 14 bases had no gene match. The germline V gene has CDR1 SEHNR and CDR2 FQNEAQ (reference sequence).